The sequence of this TCR beta chain was determined in a study of T cell repertoires in cytomegalovirus infection. Overall study context: Signatures in public TCR beta sequences pointed to both CMV infection and matching HLA type.

This clonotype was observed many times. V lost 7 bases and J lost 0; bases outside the gene matches: 5. The CDR3 has 16 amino acids. MiXCR, run by TCRdb on the reads, gives a single entry per CDR3 protein. This table holds over 150,000 distinct CDR3 sequences, approximately 14% found once. The sequence came from a human donor in good health (CMV status not recorded). Some clones in this sample may be carry-over from other donors' samples. Input material: PBMCs. The gene calls are TRBV12-3 or TRBV12-4 and TRBJ2-1, with 11 nucleotides matching TRBD2. Here the CDR3 DNA reads TGTGCCAGCAACCGACTAGCGGGGAGCTCCTACAATGAGCAGTTCTTC. Protein: CASNRLAGSSYNEQFF.